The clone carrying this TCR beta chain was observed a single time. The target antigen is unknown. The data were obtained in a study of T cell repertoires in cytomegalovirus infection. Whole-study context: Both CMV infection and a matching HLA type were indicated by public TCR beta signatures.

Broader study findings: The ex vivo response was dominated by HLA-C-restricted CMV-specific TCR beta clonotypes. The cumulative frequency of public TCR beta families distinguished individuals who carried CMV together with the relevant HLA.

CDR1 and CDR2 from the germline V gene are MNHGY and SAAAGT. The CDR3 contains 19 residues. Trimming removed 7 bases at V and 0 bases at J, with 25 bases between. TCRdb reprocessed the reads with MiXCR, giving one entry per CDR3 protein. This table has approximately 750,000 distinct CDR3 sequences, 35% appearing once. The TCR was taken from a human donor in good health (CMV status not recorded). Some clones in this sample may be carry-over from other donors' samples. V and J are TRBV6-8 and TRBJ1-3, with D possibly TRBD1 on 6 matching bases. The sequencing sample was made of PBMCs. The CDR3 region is CASTTQATGARISGNTIYF. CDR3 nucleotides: TGTGCCAGCACTACACAGGCGACGGGGGCCAGGATCTCTGGAAACACCATATATTTT.